This T cell receptor (beta chain) comes out of a study of TIL therapy for anti-PD-1-resistant metastatic lung cancer. Overall study: Patients had a median age of approximately 56 years (range about 35-80). Half of patients were current or former smokers.

This was the immunoSEQ v3 assay. Survey-level samples got roughly 1.9 million read pairs; deep-level samples got about 5-6 million. The data were produced by immunoSEQ multiplex PCR, yet TCRdb's version contains in-frame clones alone and is incomplete. This table holds about 43,000 clones, 79% found once. This clone has only a few counts. Between the trimmed V and J ends, which lost 1 base and 0 bases, there was a span of 3 bases. The CDR3 has 14 residues. CDR1 and CDR2 from the germline V gene are SEHNR and FQNEAQ (reference sequence). Specified time point: pre-treatment sample, taken before nivolumab and TIL therapy.

The material was blood, obtained at baseline. The TCR comes from a man aged 65 to 85 with non-small cell lung cancer. The chain carries TRBV7-9 and TRBJ2-2; D is unclear. The CDR3 reads CASSLVANTGELFF. The CDR3 bases are TGTGCCAGCAGCTTAGTTGCGAACACCGGGGAGCTGTTTTTT.